Below, 17 T cell receptor beta chains from the same sample are listed, as sequenced in a study of shared clonotypes between healthy human individuals. Libraries were prepared by immunoSEQ multiplex PCR; TCRdb keeps only in-frame clonotypes and omits some of them. The sample records under 550,000 clones, approximately 95% being singletons. The specimen was naive CD4+ T cells sorted from blood. This sample's subset: CD45RA+ positively selected. These receptors originate from a woman in her twenties or thirties in good health.

The J gene is TRBJ1-4, the V gene TRBV5-1; D is unresolved. V was pared by 5 bases and J by 0 bases, with 8 bases between. The germline V gene has CDR1 SGHRS and CDR2 YFSETQ. This CDR3 contains 14 residues. CDR3 in DNA: TGCGCCAGCAGTCCGTCCACAACTAATGAAAAACTGTTTTTT. This codes for CASSPSTTNEKLFF.

The chain couples TRBV10-2 to TRBJ2-1, with D uncertain. The V end lost 6 bases, the J end lost 0 bases, and 9 bases lay between the germline ends. The CDR3 spans 14 residues. Germline-derived CDR1 and CDR2 are WSHSY and SAAADI. The CDR3 region has the DNA TGCGCCAGCAGATCGGCGGTCTCCTACAATGAGCAGTTCTTC. As protein: CASRSAVSYNEQFF.

The chain carries TRBV5-1 and TRBJ2-3; 12 nucleotides match TRBD2. Trimming removed 2 bases from V and 2 bases from J; junction bases left unmatched: 3. CDR3 length: 16 amino acids. The germline CDR1 and CDR2 sequences are SGHRS and YFSETQ. CDR3 sequence reads: CASSFLAGGNTDTQYF. The DNA for the CDR3 is TGCGCCAGCAGCTTTCTAGCGGGAGGGAACACAGATACGCAGTATTTT.

J is TRBJ2-3 and V is TRBV1; the D call of TRBD1 is as the table states it, not checked on the DNA. TRBV1 is flagged as a pseudogene. The CDR3 covers 15 residues. The CDR3: CTSIPGGLGTDTQYF. The CDR3 region has the DNA TGCACCAGCATCCCAGGGGGCTTAGGCACAGATACGCAGTATTTT.

About this clone: One end of the junction is discordant with germline, which a read error may explain. CDR3 sequence (DNA): TGTGCCAGCAGTTATTGGCACTTC. This sequence encodes CASSYWHF. This sequence joins TRBV6-6 and TRBJ2-7; D not resolved. The germline gives CDR1 MNHNY, CDR2 SVGAGI (reference sequence). This CDR3 has 8 residues.

The CDR3 spells CASRSNVGATNEQFF. The CDR3 DNA is TGTGCCAGCAGATCTAATGTTGGAGCTACCAATGAGCAGTTCTTC. The chain employs TRBV6-6 and TRBJ2-1; D remains ambiguous. The CDR3 contains 15 residues. V lost 6 bases, J lost 6 bases, and 18 bases lay in between. The germline V gene encodes CDR1 MNHNY and CDR2 SVGAGI (reference sequence).

This rearrangement joins TRBV14 to TRBJ2-1; 11 nucleotides agree with TRBD2. The V gene end was trimmed by 3 bases and the J gene end by 9 bases; junction bases not matched to a gene: 16. This CDR3 region has 18 residues. Germline CDR1 reads SGHDN; CDR2 reads FVKESK. CDR3 nucleotide sequence: TGTGCCAGCAGCCACAGGGGCAGGGGGACTAGCGGTACAGTTGAGCAGTTCTTC. This gives the protein CASSHRGRGTSGTVEQFF.

In this sample, this clone turned up once. The rearrangement uses TRBV18 and TRBJ2-1, with D unresolved. Germline V gene data show CDR1 as KGHSH and CDR2 as LQKENI. The CDR3 length is 12 residues. V was shortened by 0 bases and J by 9 bases, with 6 bases between the two germline ends. CDR3 sequence: CASSPPVSEQFF. CDR3 bases: TGTGCCAGCTCACCACCCGTAAGTGAGCAGTTCTTC.

This clone occurred once. The V and J genes are TRBV6-1 and TRBJ1-1; no clear D. Germline V CDR1 and CDR2: MNHNS, SASEGT. The CDR3 is 11 residues long. V was shortened by 8 bases and J by 1 base, with 5 bases between the two germline ends. The chain's CDR3 is CASLRNTEAFF. The CDR3 bases are TGTGCCAGCCTCAGGAACACTGAAGCTTTCTTT.

CDR3 nucleotides: TGTGCCCTGCACACTGAAGCTTTCTTT. This translates into CALHTEAFF. The rearrangement joins TRBV30 to TRBJ1-1; no clear D gene. Germline loops: CDR1 GTSNPN, CDR2 SVGIG (reference sequence). This CDR3 is built from 9 residues. V was pared by 8 bases and J by 3 bases, with 4 bases between.

On this clone itself: This sample includes further DNA sequences coding for the same CDR3. The chain joins TRBV18 to TRBJ1-1; no firm D call. CDR1 is KGHSH, CDR2 LQKENI, per germline. The CDR3 is 13 amino acids. Trimming left V 6 bases short and J 1 base short, with 9 bases between. CDR3 loop: CASSPTGNTEAFF. The CDR3 DNA reads as TGTGCCAGCTCGCCGACGGGGAACACTGAAGCTTTCTTT.

Only one count was recorded for this clone. CDR3 nucleotides: TGTGCCAGCTCTCAACAGGGATATGGCTACACCTTC. Protein sequence: CASSQQGYGYTF. The rearrangement uses TRBV18 and TRBJ1-2; D possibly corresponds to TRBD1 (6 bases). CDR1 KGHSH and CDR2 LQKENI come from the germline V gene. With 6 bases removed from V and 5 bases from J, the gap between germline ends came to 10 bases. This CDR3 is 12 amino acids long. The full variable domain, completed using reference TRBV18 and TRBJ1-2, is NAGVMQNPRHLVRRRGQEARLRCSPMKGHSHVYWYRQLPEEGLKFMVYLQKENIIDESGMPKERFSAEFPKEGPSILRIQQVVRGDSAAYFCASSQQGYGYTFGSGTRLTVV.

This rearrangement joins TRBV5-1 to TRBJ2-7; no reliable D call. The CDR3 has 15 residues. V lost 4 bases and J 3 bases, leaving 17 bases between the germline ends. Germline V gene lookup returns CDR1 SGHRS and CDR2 YFSETQ. The CDR3 nucleotides read TGCGCCAGCAGCAACGCGACTGCAAATCTCTACGAGCAGTACTTC. Translated: CASSNATANLYEQYF.

The chain links TRBV11-3 to TRBJ1-5; D gene unclear. Germline CDR1 SGHNT, CDR2 YENEEA. This CDR3 has 14 amino acids. V dropped 3 bases and J dropped 2 bases, with 8 bases sitting between them. The CDR3 DNA reads TGTGCCAGCAGCTTTTGGGGTCGCAATCAGCCCCAGCATTTT. It specifies CASSFWGRNQPQHF.

The rearrangement uses TRBV19 and TRBJ2-7; 9 nucleotides align to TRBD1. This CDR3 region has 15 residues. V was clipped by 5 bases and J by 6 bases; unmatched bases: 11. In germline, CDR1 is LNHDA, CDR2 SQIVND (reference sequence). The CDR3 nucleotides read TGTGCCAGTAGTTCTTGGGACAGGGTACTGGGCGAGCAGTACTTC. Its translation is CASSSWDRVLGEQYF.

V usage is TRBV6-4 and J usage is TRBJ2-3; TRBD1 is a possible D gene (6 bases). V dropped 10 bases and J dropped 3 bases, with 20 bases sitting between them. CDR3 length equals 15 residues. The germline V gene encodes CDR1 MRHNA and CDR2 SNTAGT. This CDR3 is CATSILGQATDTQYF. In DNA form, the CDR3 reads TGTGCCACCTCGATATTGGGACAAGCGACAGATACGCAGTATTTT.

V is TRBV5-1 and J is TRBJ2-5; TRBD2 is a possible D gene (6 bases). Germline V gene sequence: CDR1 SGHRS, CDR2 YFSETQ. The CDR3 extends over 14 amino acids. Trimming took off 3 bases at V and 5 bases at J, with 14 bases between the two ends. The CDR3 coding sequence is TGCGCCAGCAGCTACACAGGTGGGGGGGAGACCCAGTACTTC. Translation gives CASSYTGGGETQYF. Filled out from reference TRBV5-1 and TRBJ2-5, the complete variable domain reads KAGVTQTPRYLIKTRGQQVTLSCSPISGHRSVSWYQQTPGQGLQFLFEYFSETQRNKGNFPGRFSGRQFSNSRSEMNVSTLELGDSALYLCASSYTGGGETQYFGPGTRLLVL.